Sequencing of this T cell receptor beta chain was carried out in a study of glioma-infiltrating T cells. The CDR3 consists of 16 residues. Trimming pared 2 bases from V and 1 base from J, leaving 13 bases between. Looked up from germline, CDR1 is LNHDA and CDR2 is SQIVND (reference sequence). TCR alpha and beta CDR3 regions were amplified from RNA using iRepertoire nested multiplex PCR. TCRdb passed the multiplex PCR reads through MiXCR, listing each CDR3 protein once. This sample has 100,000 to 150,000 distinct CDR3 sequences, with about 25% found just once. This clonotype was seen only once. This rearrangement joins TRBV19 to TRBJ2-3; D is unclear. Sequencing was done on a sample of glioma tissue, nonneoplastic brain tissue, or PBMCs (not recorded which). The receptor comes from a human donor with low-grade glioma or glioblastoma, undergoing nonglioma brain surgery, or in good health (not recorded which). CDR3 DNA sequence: TGTGCCAGTAGTATATCGGCCAGGACCCGCACAGATACGCAGTATTTT. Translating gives CASSISARTRTDTQYF.